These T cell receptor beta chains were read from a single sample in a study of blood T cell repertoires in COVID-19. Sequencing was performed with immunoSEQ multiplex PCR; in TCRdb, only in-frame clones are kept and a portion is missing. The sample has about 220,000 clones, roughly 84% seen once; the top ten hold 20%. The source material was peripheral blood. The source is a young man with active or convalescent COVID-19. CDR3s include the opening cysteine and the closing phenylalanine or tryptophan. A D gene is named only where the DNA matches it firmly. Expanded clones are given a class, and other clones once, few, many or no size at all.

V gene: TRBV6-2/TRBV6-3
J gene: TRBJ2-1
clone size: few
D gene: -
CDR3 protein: CASTPTVASSYNEQFF
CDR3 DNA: TGTGCCAGCACCCCAACGGTAGCGAGCTCCTACAATGAGCAGTTCTTC

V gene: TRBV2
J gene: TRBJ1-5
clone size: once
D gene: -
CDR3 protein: CASSDWNSGLPQHF
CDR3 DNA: TGTGCCAGCAGTGATTGGAACAGCGGGCTGCCCCAGCATTTT

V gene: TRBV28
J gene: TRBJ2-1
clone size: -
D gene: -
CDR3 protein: CASSLGGTNNEQFF
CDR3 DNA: TGTGCCAGCAGTTTAGGGGGGACGAACAATGAGCAGTTCTTC

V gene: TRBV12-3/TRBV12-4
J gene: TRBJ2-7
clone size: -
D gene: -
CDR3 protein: CASSLGRGEQYF
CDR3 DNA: TGTGCCAGCAGTTTAGGGCGAGGCGAGCAGTACTTC

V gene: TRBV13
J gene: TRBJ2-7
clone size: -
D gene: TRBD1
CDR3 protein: CASSLGGTGQDEQYF
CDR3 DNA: TGTGCCAGCAGCTTAGGGGGGACAGGGCAGGACGAGCAGTACTTC

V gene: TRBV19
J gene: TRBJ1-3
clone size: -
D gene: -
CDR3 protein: CASSRPGSPNSGNTIYF
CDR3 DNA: TGTGCCAGTAGTAGACCCGGGAGCCCGAACTCTGGAAACACCATATATTTT

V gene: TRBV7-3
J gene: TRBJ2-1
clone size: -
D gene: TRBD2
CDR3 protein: CASSPAGGPVDEQFF
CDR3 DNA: TGTGCCAGCAGCCCAGCGGGAGGGCCGGTAGATGAGCAGTTCTTC

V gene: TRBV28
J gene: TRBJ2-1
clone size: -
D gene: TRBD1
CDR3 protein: CASSFDRGWYEQFF
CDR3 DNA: TGTGCCAGCAGTTTCGACAGGGGTTGGTATGAGCAGTTCTTC

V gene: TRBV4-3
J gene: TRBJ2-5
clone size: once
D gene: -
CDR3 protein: CASSQGTLRGETQYF
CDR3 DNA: TGCGCCAGCAGCCAAGGGACTCTCAGGGGAGAGACCCAGTACTTC

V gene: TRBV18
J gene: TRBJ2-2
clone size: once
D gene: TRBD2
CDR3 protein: CASSPAGEHTGELFF
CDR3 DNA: TGTGCCAGCTCACCAGCGGGAGAGCACACCGGGGAGCTGTTTTTT

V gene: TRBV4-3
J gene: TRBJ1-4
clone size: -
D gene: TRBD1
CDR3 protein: CASSHLPGQGALNEKLFF
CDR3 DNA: TGCGCCAGCAGCCATCTCCCGGGACAGGGGGCTCTAAATGAAAAACTGTTTTTT

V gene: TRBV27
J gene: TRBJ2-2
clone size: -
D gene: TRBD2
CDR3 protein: CASSSIAGGPNTGELFF
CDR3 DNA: TGTGCCAGCAGTTCGATAGCGGGGGGCCCGAACACCGGGGAGCTGTTTTTT

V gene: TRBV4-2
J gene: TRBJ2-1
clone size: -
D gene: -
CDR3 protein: CASSQGGGDTYNEQFF
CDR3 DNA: TGTGCCAGCAGCCAAGGTGGCGGGGATACCTACAATGAGCAGTTCTTC

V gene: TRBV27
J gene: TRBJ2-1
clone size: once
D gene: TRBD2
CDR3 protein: CASSLGLAMYNEQFF
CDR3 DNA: TGTGCCAGCAGTTTGGGACTAGCCATGTACAATGAGCAGTTCTTC

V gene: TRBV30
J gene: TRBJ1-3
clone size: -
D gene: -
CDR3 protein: CACWTDRGTIYF
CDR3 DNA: TGTGCCTGCTGGACAGATAGGGGCACCATATATTTT

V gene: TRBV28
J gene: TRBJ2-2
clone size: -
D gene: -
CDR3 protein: CASSFYGNTGELFF
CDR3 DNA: TGTGCCAGCAGTTTTTACGGGAACACCGGGGAGCTGTTTTTT

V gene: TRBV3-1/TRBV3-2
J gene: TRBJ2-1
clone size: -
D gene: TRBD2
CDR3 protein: CASSQDSGSYNEQFF
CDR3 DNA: TGTGCCAGCAGCCAAGATAGCGGGAGCTACAATGAGCAGTTCTTC

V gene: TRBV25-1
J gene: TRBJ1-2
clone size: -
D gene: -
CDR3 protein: CASSEGGRLSGYTF
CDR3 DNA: TGTGCCAGCAGTGAGGGGGGGCGTCTATCTGGCTACACCTTC

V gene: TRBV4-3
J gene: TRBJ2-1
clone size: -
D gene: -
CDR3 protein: CASSQDQATYNEQFF
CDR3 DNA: TGCGCCAGCAGCCAAGATCAGGCAACCTACAATGAGCAGTTCTTC

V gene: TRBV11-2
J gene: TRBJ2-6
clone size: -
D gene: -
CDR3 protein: CASSGLWANVLTF
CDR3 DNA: TGTGCCAGCAGCGGGCTCTGGGCCAACGTCCTGACTTTC

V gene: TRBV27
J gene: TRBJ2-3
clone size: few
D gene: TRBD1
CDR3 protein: CASSPTGKGVGDTQYF
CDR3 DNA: TGTGCCAGCAGTCCGACAGGGAAAGGCGTGGGAGATACGCAGTATTTT

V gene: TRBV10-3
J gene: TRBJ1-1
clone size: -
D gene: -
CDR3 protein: CAISESQDTNTEAFF
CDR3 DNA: TGTGCCATCAGTGAGTCGCAGGACACAAACACTGAAGCTTTCTTT

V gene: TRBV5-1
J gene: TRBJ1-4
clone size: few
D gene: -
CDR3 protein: CASSQRQEANEKLFF
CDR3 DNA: TGCGCCAGCAGCCAGCGACAGGAAGCTAATGAAAAACTGTTTTTT

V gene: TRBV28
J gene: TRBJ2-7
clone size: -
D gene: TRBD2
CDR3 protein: CASSRLAETYEQYF
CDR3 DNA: TGTGCCAGCAGTCGGCTAGCGGAGACCTACGAGCAGTACTTC

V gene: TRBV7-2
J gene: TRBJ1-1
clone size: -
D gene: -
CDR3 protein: CASSFSWNTEAFF
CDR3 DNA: TGTGCCAGCAGCTTTTCTTGGAACACTGAAGCTTTCTTT

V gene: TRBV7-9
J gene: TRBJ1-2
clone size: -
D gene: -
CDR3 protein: CASSLAVQASYGYTF
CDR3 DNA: TGTGCCAGCAGCTTAGCAGTGCAGGCCAGCTATGGCTACACCTTC

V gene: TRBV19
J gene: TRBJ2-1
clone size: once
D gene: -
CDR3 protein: CASIGKGRGLGTEQFF
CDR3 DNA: TGTGCCAGTATCGGTAAGGGGCGGGGCCTGGGGACTGAGCAGTTCTTC